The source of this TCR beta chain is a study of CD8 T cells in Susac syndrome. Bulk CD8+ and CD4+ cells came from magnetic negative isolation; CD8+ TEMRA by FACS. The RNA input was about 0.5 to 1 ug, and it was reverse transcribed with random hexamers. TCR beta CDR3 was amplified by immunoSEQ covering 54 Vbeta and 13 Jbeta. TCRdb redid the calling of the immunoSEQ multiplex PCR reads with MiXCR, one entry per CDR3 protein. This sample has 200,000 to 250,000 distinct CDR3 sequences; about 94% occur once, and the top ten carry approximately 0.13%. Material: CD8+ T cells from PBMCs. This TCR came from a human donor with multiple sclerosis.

CDR3 DNA: TGCAGTGCGGCGGGATCTAATTCACCCCTCCACTTT. Protein product: CSAAGSNSPLHF. This chain links TRBV20-1 with TRBJ1-6, with D unclear. Deletions cut 6 bases from V and 6 bases from J, with 9 bases between. From germline, CDR1 is DFQATT and CDR2 SNEGSKA (reference sequence). This CDR3 spans 12 amino acids.